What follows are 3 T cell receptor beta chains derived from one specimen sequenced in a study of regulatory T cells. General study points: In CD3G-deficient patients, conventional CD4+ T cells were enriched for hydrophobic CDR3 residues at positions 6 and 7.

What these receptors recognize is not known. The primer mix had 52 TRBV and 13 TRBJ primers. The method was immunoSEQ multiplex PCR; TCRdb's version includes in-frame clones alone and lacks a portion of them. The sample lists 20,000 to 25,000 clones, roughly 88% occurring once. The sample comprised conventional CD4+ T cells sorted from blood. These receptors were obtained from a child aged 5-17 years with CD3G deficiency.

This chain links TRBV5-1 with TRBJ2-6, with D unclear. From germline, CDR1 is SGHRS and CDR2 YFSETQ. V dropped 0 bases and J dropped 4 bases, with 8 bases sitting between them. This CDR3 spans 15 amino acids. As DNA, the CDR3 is TGCGCCAGCAGCTTGGTAGGTCCCGGGGCCAACGTCCTGACTTTC. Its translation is CASSLVGPGANVLTF.

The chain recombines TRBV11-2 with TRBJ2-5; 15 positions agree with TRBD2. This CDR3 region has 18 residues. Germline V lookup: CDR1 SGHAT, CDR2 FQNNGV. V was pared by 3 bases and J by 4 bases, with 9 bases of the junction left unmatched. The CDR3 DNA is TGTGCCAGCAGCTTGGGACTAGCGGGAGGCAGGGGTGGAGAGACCCAGTACTTC. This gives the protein CASSLGLAGGRGGETQYF. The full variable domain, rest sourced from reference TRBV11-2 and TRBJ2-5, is EAGVAQSPRYKIIEKRQSVAFWCNPISGHATLYWYQQILGQGPKLLIQFQNNGVVDDSQLPKDRFSAERLKGVDSTLKIQPAKLEDSAVYLCASSLGLAGGRGGETQYFGPGTRLLVL.

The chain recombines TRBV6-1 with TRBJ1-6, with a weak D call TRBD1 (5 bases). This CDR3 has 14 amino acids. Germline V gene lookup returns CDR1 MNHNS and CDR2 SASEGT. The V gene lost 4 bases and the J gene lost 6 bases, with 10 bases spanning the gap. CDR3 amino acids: CASSVAGTNSPLHF. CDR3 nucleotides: TGTGCCAGCAGTGTGGCAGGGACTAATTCACCCCTCCACTTT.